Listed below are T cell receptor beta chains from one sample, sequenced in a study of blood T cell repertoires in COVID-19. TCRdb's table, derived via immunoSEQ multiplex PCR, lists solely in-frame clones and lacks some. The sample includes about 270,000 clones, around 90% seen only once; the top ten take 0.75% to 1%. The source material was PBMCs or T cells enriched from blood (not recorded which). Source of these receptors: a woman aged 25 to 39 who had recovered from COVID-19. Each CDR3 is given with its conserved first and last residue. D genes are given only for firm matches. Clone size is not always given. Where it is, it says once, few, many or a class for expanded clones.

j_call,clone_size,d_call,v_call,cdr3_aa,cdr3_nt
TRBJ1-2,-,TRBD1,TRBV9,CASSPRQGWFGYTF,TGTGCCAGCAGTCCCAGACAGGGATGGTTCGGCTACACCTTC
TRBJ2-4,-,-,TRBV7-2,CASSLGLWANIQYF,TGTGCCAGCAGCTTAGGACTATGGGCCAACATTCAGTACTTC
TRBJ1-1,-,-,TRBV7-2,CASSFPIGQREAFF,TGTGCCAGCAGCTTCCCCATCGGACAGCGTGAAGCTTTCTTT
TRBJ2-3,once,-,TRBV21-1,CASSKRGRSNEGDTQYF,TGTGCCAGCAGCAAACGGGGGAGGTCTAACGAAGGGGATACGCAGTATTTT
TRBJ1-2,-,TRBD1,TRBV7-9,CASSLLGQPNYGYTF,TGTGCCAGCAGCTTATTGGGACAGCCAAACTATGGCTACACCTTC
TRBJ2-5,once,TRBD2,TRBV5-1,CASSLASGRETQYF,TGCGCCAGCAGCTTGGCTAGCGGGAGAGAGACCCAGTACTTC
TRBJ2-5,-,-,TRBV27,CASNGAGGETQYF,TGTGCCAGCAATGGGGCAGGTGGAGAGACCCAGTACTTC
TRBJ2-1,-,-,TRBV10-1,CASSIRTGFGSYNEQFF,TGCGCCAGCAGTATCCGCACAGGGTTTGGGTCCTACAATGAGCAGTTCTTC
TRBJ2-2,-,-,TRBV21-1,CASSKAPGNPKTGELFF,TGTGCCAGCAGCAAAGCGCCAGGAAATCCGAAGACCGGGGAGCTGTTTTTT
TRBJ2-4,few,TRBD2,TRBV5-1,CASRVAGLAIQLAKNIQYF,TGCGCCAGCAGGGTCGCGGGACTAGCGATACAACTAGCCAAAAACATTCAGTACTTC
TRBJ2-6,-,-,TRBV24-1,CATSGLEGGSGANVLTF,TGTGCCACCAGTGGCCTCGAAGGGGGTTCTGGGGCCAACGTCCTGACTTTC
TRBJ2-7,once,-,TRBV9,CASSVDGGDYEQYF,TGTGCCAGCAGCGTAGACGGAGGGGACTACGAGCAGTACTTC
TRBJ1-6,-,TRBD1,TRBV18,CASSLSGQANSPLHF,TGTGCCAGCTCACTATCGGGACAGGCAAATTCACCCCTCCACTTT
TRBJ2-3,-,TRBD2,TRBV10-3,CAITPRAGTSGGIQKDTQYF,TGTGCCATCACCCCCAGGGCGGGGACTAGCGGGGGTATCCAAAAGGATACGCAGTATTTT
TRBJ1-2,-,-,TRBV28,CASSLSYEYRTRGYTF,TGTGCCAGCAGTTTAAGTTACGAATACAGGACCAGGGGCTACACCTTC
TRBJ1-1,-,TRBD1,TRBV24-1,CATSDSHRGNTEAFF,TGTGCCACCAGTGATTCCCACAGGGGGAACACTGAAGCTTTCTTT